The T cell receptor (beta chain) under discussion was sequenced for a study of T cell responses to AZD1222 COVID-19 vaccine. Study-level points and caveats: Females outnumbered males among donors, who were mostly white British; clonal diversity was possibly underestimated. After two AZD1222 doses, spike-specific TCR breadth and depth rose versus day 0.

Second doses at about 4 or about 12 weeks were pooled. Libraries were prepared by immunoSEQ multiplex PCR; TCRdb keeps only in-frame clonotypes and omits some of them. The sample has about 110,000 clones, about 90% seen once. This CDR3 region has 18 residues. V shed 2 bases and J shed 0 bases, with 20 bases lying between them. Germline V gives CDR1 SGHAT, CDR2 FQNNGV. A word on this clone: Antigen: not known.

The V call is TRBV11-2, the J call TRBJ2-7; D is perhaps TRBD1 or TRBD2 (6 bases each). The sequences come from peripheral blood, collected 28 days after the second AZD1222 dose. This clonotype was sampled from an adult who received the AZD1222 COVID-19 vaccine. The CDR3 DNA follows: TGTGCCAGCAGCTTATACGCAGACGGGGGCCTCAGCTCCTACGAGCAGTACTTC. Protein: CASSLYADGGLSSYEQYF. Filled out from reference TRBV11-2 and TRBJ2-7, the complete variable domain reads EAGVAQSPRYKIIEKRQSVAFWCNPISGHATLYWYQQILGQGPKLLIQFQNNGVVDDSQLPKDRFSAERLKGVDSTLKIQPAKLEDSAVYLCASSLYADGGLSSYEQYFGPGTRLTVT.